This TCR beta chain stems from a study of blood T cell repertoires in COVID-19. Overall study: The United States, Italy and Spain supplied acute and convalescent COVID-19 samples. Sample material is recorded as cDNA or gDNA derived from T cells, B-cell-depleted T cells, or PBMCs.

The CDR3 consists of 14 residues. Germline V gene lookup returns CDR1 SEHNR and CDR2 FQNEAQ (reference sequence). Trimming removed 5 bases at V and 0 bases at J, with 10 bases between. In the authors' methods: Researchers report that nucleated cell counts were estimated from reference gene primer amplification. TCRdb's table, derived via immunoSEQ multiplex PCR, lists solely in-frame clones and lacks some. The DNA was the basis for D and trimming; V, J and clone size are from that table. Among some 350,000 clones listed, 70% to 90% were seen once. Sequenced sample: peripheral blood. The chain is built from TRBV7-9 and TRBJ2-5; no clear D gene. The receptor's source is a human donor in a cohort sampled during active COVID-19. DNA of the CDR3: TGTGCCAGCAGCCCCCCAGAAGACCAAGAGACCCAGTACTTC. It specifies CASSPPEDQETQYF.